The present entry profiles one T cell receptor beta chain with its context. The data belong to a study of blood T cell repertoires in COVID-19. The wider study: Both acute and convalescent COVID-19 samples were obtained from the United States, Italy and Spain. From T cells, B-cell-depleted T cells, or PBMCs came the material, which was cDNA or gDNA.

Repertoires were generated with immunoSEQ multiplex PCR, while TCRdb's copy carries only in-frame clones and drops some. Seen here are roughly 240,000 clones, around 90% observed once, and the top ten hold 0.87%. The participants were between about 18 and 90 years old and came from under 25 US areas. Sequencing was performed on PBMCs or T cells enriched from blood (not recorded which). This TCR derives from a man aged 50-59 years who had been exposed to COVID-19.

The CDR3 here is CASSPGTGVYYGYTF. The CDR3 coding sequence is TGTGCCAGCAGTCCCGGGACAGGGGTGTACTATGGCTACACCTTC. The V gene is TRBV5-4, the J gene TRBJ1-2; 10 positions agree with TRBD1. The V segment lost 5 bases and the J segment 3 bases; nucleotides outside the gene matches: 7. Germline V gives CDR1 SGHNT, CDR2 YYREEE (reference sequence). CDR3 length equals 15 residues. Using reference TRBV5-4 and TRBJ1-2 for the parts outside the CDR3, the full variable domain is ETGVTQSPTHLIKTRGQQVTLRCSSQSGHNTVSWYQQALGQGPQFIFQYYREEENGRGNFPPRFSGLQFPNYSSELNVNALELDDSALYLCASSPGTGVYYGYTFGSGTRLTVV.